This passage covers 11 T cell receptor beta chains from one sample sequenced in a study of cytomegalovirus exposure and HLA in healthy donors. Use of 60 Vbeta and 13 Jbeta primers characterized the PCR. Profiled with immunoSEQ multiplex PCR; TCRdb holds only in-frame clones, not every one. The table records tens of thousands of clones, roughly four fifths of them present only once. Specimen: PBMCs. Receptor source: a human donor in good health.

The genes are TRBV7-6 and TRBJ2-7; 9 bases line up with TRBD2. Germline V gene sequence: CDR1 SGHVS, CDR2 FNYEAQ. This CDR3 contains 15 residues. Trimming at V came to 10 bases and at J to 9 bases, leaving 19 bases not matched to a gene. In DNA, the CDR3 is TGTGCCACTCCGTGTTGCGCGGGGGGGGGTGGTAGGCAGTACTTC. This gives the protein CATPCCAGGGGRQYF.

This clone was seen a few times. The chain carries TRBV14 and TRBJ2-7; D ambiguous. The V end lost 1 base, the J end lost 7 bases, and 14 bases lay between the germline ends. This CDR3 is 14 amino acids long. The germline V gene encodes CDR1 SGHDN and CDR2 FVKESK. CDR3 in amino acids: CASSQVGRPGEQYF. CDR3 nucleotides: TGTGCCAGCAGCCAAGTGGGTCGTCCGGGTGAGCAGTACTTC.

The chain combines TRBV9 with TRBJ1-2; D gene uncertain. The V end lost 2 bases, the J end lost 4 bases, and 15 bases lay between the germline ends. This CDR3 contains 15 residues. In germline, CDR1 is SGDLS, CDR2 YYNGEE. CDR3 sequence (DNA): TGTGCCAGCAGCGTGGACTCCCGGCCCCCCTATGGCTACACCTTC. This codes for CASSVDSRPPYGYTF.

The V call is TRBV27, the J call TRBJ1-2, with D tentatively TRBD1 (6 bases). The length of the CDR3 is 15 residues. Trimming cost V 6 bases and J 0 bases, with 14 bases left between them. Germline CDR1 MNHEY, CDR2 SMNVEV (reference sequence). The CDR3 sequence is CASSITGRSNYGYTF. The CDR3 bases are TGTGCCAGCAGCATCACAGGGAGATCTAACTATGGCTACACCTTC.

The rearrangement links TRBV9 to TRBJ1-2; D is uncertain. Trimming pared 0 bases from V and 0 bases from J, leaving 9 bases between. The CDR3 sequence is 15 residues long. In germline, CDR1 is SGDLS, CDR2 YYNGEE. The CDR3 DNA is TGTGCCAGCAGCGTAGAGATGGGAGCTAACTATGGCTACACCTTC. Translation: CASSVEMGANYGYTF.

Comment on this clone: A junction boundary mismatches the germline segment, possibly from a read error. The chain carries TRBV5-1 and TRBJ1-2; D may be TRBD1 (6 bases). The CDR3 spans 15 residues. Germline-derived CDR1 and CDR2 are SGHRS and YFSETQ. This chain's CDR3 is CASSLSRDNNYGYPF. CDR3 DNA sequence: TGCGCCAGCAGCTTGTCCCGGGACAATAACTATGGCTACCCCTTC. Drawing the rest from reference TRBV5-1 and TRBJ1-2, the complete variable domain is KAGVTQTPRYLIKTRGQQVTLSCSPISGHRSVSWYQQTPGQGLQFLFEYFSETQRNKGNFPGRFSGRQFSNSRSEMNVSTLELGDSALYLCASSLSRDNNYGYPFGSGTRLTVV.

This clone appeared a single time. This chain links TRBV7-2 with TRBJ2-5, with 10 bases lining up with TRBD2. CDR3 size: 16 residues. Germline V gene lookup returns CDR1 SGHTA and CDR2 FQGNSA. The junction had 10 bases not matched to a gene; V was cut back by 5 bases and J by 4 bases. CDR3 nucleotide sequence: TGTGCCAGCAGCCGGGGGTCTAGCGGGGGTACAGAGACCCAGTACTTC. Protein sequence: CASSRGSSGGTETQYF.

The CDR3 spells CASSRDSPNTGELFF. The DNA of the CDR3 is TGTGCCAGCAGCCGGGACAGCCCAAACACCGGGGAGCTGTTTTTT. The rearrangement links TRBV7-6 to TRBJ2-2; 7 bases fit TRBD1. The germline V gene has CDR1 SGHVS and CDR2 FNYEAQ. This CDR3 region has 15 residues. Trimming took 5 bases from V and 2 from J; bases not matched to a gene: 5.

This clone has a handful of counts. Given the absence of the conserved phenylalanine or tryptophan at the CDR3 end, a read error is likely. No DNA is shown, since the ends of the CDR3 on it are uncertain; the CDR3 is the one TCRdb lists. The J gene is TRBJ2-7, the V gene TRBV4-1; the table's D call, TRBD2, was not checked against the DNA. From its first to its last residue, the CDR3 has 9 amino acids. Germline V CDR1 and CDR2: MGHRA, YSYEKL. CDR3: CASNPPGWS.

This chain connects TRBV6-1 to TRBJ2-1; D not resolved. This CDR3 spans 13 amino acids. V shed 4 bases and J shed 7 bases, with 11 bases lying between them. Germline CDR1 MNHNS, CDR2 SASEGT. CDR3 sequence: CASSGSLQNEQFF. The CDR3 nucleotides are TGTGCCAGCAGTGGATCCTTACAGAATGAGCAGTTCTTC.

Concerning this clone: A read error may produce the germline difference seen at one junction end. The V gene is TRBV6-1, the J gene TRBJ1-2; D remains ambiguous. CDR1 and CDR2 from the germline V gene are MNHNS and SASEGT. The CDR3 is 15 residues long. The CDR3 reads CARSEALRGSVGYTF. The CDR3 DNA is TGTGCCAGAAGTGAAGCCCTCCGAGGGTCAGTTGGCTACACCTTC.